Listed here are 12 T cell receptor beta chains from one sample, sequenced in a study of T cell repertoires in cytomegalovirus infection. TCRdb re-analysed the reads in MiXCR, keeping a single row per CDR3 protein. Of around 280,000 distinct CDR3 sequences detected, around 10% appear once; the ten largest clones hold around 2.4%. The material sequenced was PBMCs. These receptors all stem from a human donor in good health (CMV status not recorded). Some clones in this sample may be carry-over from other donors' samples.

This clonotype occurred many times. The chain recombines TRBV7-9 with TRBJ1-5; 8 bases are a match to TRBD1. The J segment lost 1 base and the V segment lost 6 bases, leaving 2 bases of the junction unmatched. Per germline, CDR1 SEHNR and CDR2 FQNEAQ (reference sequence). CDR3 length: 14 residues. CDR3 in DNA: TGTGCCAGCAGTCGACAGGGGAGCAATCAGCCCCAGCATTTT. Translated: CASSRQGSNQPQHF.

This clonotype was counted ten times or more. V usage is TRBV7-9 and J usage is TRBJ2-1; a possible D gene is TRBD2 (6 bases). Trimming stripped 5 bases from V and 7 bases from J, with 21 bases between. The V gene's germline CDR1 is SEHNR and CDR2 FQNEAQ (reference sequence). This CDR3 region has 16 residues. The CDR3 loop reads CASSPGTGKLFNEQFF. The CDR3 DNA reads TGTGCCAGCAGCCCTGGGACTGGGAAATTATTTAATGAGCAGTTCTTC.

This clonotype has at least ten counts. The V call is TRBV12-3 or TRBV12-4, the J call TRBJ2-7; D is perhaps TRBD2 (6 bases). The CDR3 extends over 12 amino acids. The V gene lost 5 bases and the J gene lost 3 bases, with 8 bases spanning the gap. The CDR3 is CASSMGLYEQYV. Here the CDR3 DNA reads TGTGCCAGCAGTATGGGACTCTACGAGCAGTACGTC.

This clonotype was detected many times. CDR3: CASGGKTNTGELFF. In DNA form, the CDR3 reads TGTGCCAGCGGGGGAAAGACAAACACCGGGGAGCTGTTTTTT. The chain links TRBV6-1 to TRBJ2-2, with D perhaps being TRBD1 or TRBD2 (5 bases each). The germline gives CDR1 MNHNS, CDR2 SASEGT. Trimming cost V 8 bases and J 2 bases, with 12 bases left between them. The CDR3 totals 14 residues.

The V and J genes are TRBV7-9 and TRBJ1-1; the D gene is possibly TRBD1 (5 bases). Germline lookup yields CDR1 SEHNR and CDR2 FQNEAQ (reference sequence). V gave up 0 bases and J gave up 2 bases, with 13 bases separating them. The CDR3 runs 16 residues. The CDR3 protein is CASSLAQGDLNTEAFF. The CDR3 bases are TGTGCCAGCAGCTTAGCGCAAGGGGATCTCAACACTGAAGCTTTCTTT.

Details on this clonotype: Given a much more abundant clone one base away, this may be a read error. The chain links TRBV6-5 to TRBJ1-3, with D uncertain. The CDR3 sequence is 13 residues long. In germline, CDR1 is MNHEY, CDR2 SVGAGI. The CDR3: CASKSGSGNTMYF. In DNA form, the CDR3 reads TGTGCCAGCAAAAGCGGCTCTGGAAACACCATGTATTTT.

This clonotype was counted many times. The V call is TRBV28, the J call TRBJ2-7, with 11 bases aligning to TRBD1. This CDR3 is 16 amino acids long. Germline-derived CDR1 and CDR2 are MDHEN and SYDVKM. The V gene end was trimmed by 4 bases and the J gene end by 7 bases; junction bases not matched to a gene: 12. The CDR3 DNA reads TGTGCCAGCAGTTCCGCTGGACAGGGGGCGGGGGTTGAGCAGTACGTC. Its protein is CASSSAGQGAGVEQYV.

This clonotype was seen many times. The chain recombines TRBV6-2 or TRBV6-3 with TRBJ1-1; D unresolved. Deletions cut 5 bases from V and 1 base from J, with 11 bases between. The CDR3 runs 14 residues. Germline V gives CDR1 MNHEY, CDR2 SVGEGT. The CDR3 DNA reads as TGTGCCAGCAGTAGACCGCTGGGGAACACTGAAGCTTTCTTT. The encoded protein is CASSRPLGNTEAFF.

In its sample, this clonotype was seen many times. The V gene is TRBV28, the J gene TRBJ2-5; 7 positions agree with TRBD1. CDR1 and CDR2 from the germline V gene are MDHEN and SYDVKM. J lost 2 bases, V lost 11 bases, and 5 bases had no gene match. The CDR3 is 12 residues long. This CDR3 reads CASVTGQETQYF. CDR3 nucleotides: TGTGCCTCTGTGACAGGGCAAGAGACCCAGTACTTC. The whole variable domain, filled in from reference TRBV28 and TRBJ2-5, reads DVKVTQSSRYLVKRTGEKVFLECVQDMDHENMFWYRQDPGLGLRLIYFSYDVKMKEKGDIPEGYSVSREKKERFSLILESASTNQTSMYLCASVTGQETQYFGPGTRLLVL.

This clonotype was seen repeatedly, ten times or more. This chain uses TRBV20-1 with TRBJ1-1; D call uncertain. The CDR3 extends over 13 amino acids. The V gene lost 6 bases and the J gene lost 0 bases, with 11 bases spanning the gap. CDR1 and CDR2 from the germline V gene are DFQATT and SNEGSKA (reference sequence). The DNA of the CDR3 is TGCAGTGCCCCCGGAGGGATGAACACTGAAGCTTTCTTT. Amino acids: CSAPGGMNTEAFF.

This clonotype was seen many times. The chain combines TRBV6-6 with TRBJ1-3, with D perhaps TRBD1 (5 bases). This CDR3 spans 13 amino acids. CDR1 is MNHNY, CDR2 SVGAGI, per germline (reference sequence). V lost 8 bases and J 4 bases, leaving 12 bases between the germline ends. The CDR3 sequence is CASDQGSGNTIYF. The CDR3 DNA is TGTGCCAGCGATCAGGGAAGCGGAAACACCATATATTTT.

Many counts were recorded for this clonotype. V gene TRBV6-1 combines with J gene TRBJ1-1; no firm D call. Germline values: CDR1 MNHNS, CDR2 SASEGT. Trimming stripped 7 bases from V and 11 bases from J, with 20 bases between. The CDR3 runs 13 residues. CDR3 sequence reads: CASNRSPASRAFF. In nucleotides, the CDR3 is TGTGCCAGCAACCGAAGTCCGGCGTCTAGGGCTTTCTTT.